A single sample gave rise to the 21 T cell receptor beta chains below, sequenced in a study of T cell repertoires in cytomegalovirus infection. Antigen specificity for these receptors is unknown. In TCRdb, the reads were re-called with MiXCR into one record per CDR3 protein. The sample lists 95,000 to 120,000 distinct CDR3 sequences; about 33% were seen once. This specimen was CD8+ T cells from cultured PBMCs, taken from culture after CMV antigen stimulation. The receptors were gathered from a human donor in good health (CMV status not recorded). Some clones in this sample may be carry-over from other donors' samples.

This clonotype was seen only a few times. The chain recombines TRBV28 with TRBJ1-2; D uncertain. Looked up from germline, CDR1 is MDHEN and CDR2 is SYDVKM. CDR3 size: 14 residues. V lost 1 base and J lost 4, with 10 bases in between. CDR3 sequence reads: CASSLSIGPYGYTF. The CDR3 DNA reads as TGTGCCAGCAGTTTATCAATAGGCCCCTATGGCTACACCTTC.

The chain employs TRBV19 and TRBJ1-1; D not resolved. V was pared by 2 bases and J by 3 bases, with 13 bases between. The CDR3 sequence is 15 residues long. Germline lookup yields CDR1 LNHDA and CDR2 SQIVND (reference sequence). This CDR3 reads CASSINGEAYTEAFF. The CDR3 nucleotides are TGTGCCAGTAGTATAAATGGTGAAGCTTACACTGAAGCTTTCTTT.

The rearrangement links TRBV7-9 to TRBJ2-1; 11 nucleotides match TRBD1. V dropped 6 bases and J dropped 0; count of bases not matched to a gene: 13. There are 19 residues in the CDR3. CDR1 SEHNR and CDR2 FQNEAQ come from the germline V gene (reference sequence). The CDR3 DNA follows: TGTGCCAGCAGTTCCCCCTCCTCCGGGACAGGGGGCTCCTACAATGAGCAGTTCTTC. This sequence encodes CASSSPSSGTGGSYNEQFF.

This chain connects TRBV12-3 or TRBV12-4 to TRBJ2-1; 15 bases map to TRBD2. V dropped 7 bases and J dropped 0; count of bases not matched to a gene: 13. This CDR3 has 20 residues. The CDR3 is CASTTDGLAGGPSSYNEQFF. The DNA of the CDR3 is TGTGCCAGCACCACGGACGGACTAGCGGGGGGGCCAAGCTCCTACAATGAGCAGTTCTTC.

This clonotype was observed at least ten times. The chain joins TRBV7-8 to TRBJ1-1; D gene ambiguous. CDR1 and CDR2 (germline): SGHVS, FQNEAQ. This CDR3 is 13 amino acids long. V lost 7 bases to trimming and J lost 1 base, with 10 bases between them. CDR3 loop: CASTPLENTEAFF. CDR3 nucleotides: TGTGCCAGCACCCCTCTAGAGAACACTGAAGCTTTCTTT.

This clonotype occurred many times. The chain couples TRBV7-6 to TRBJ1-1; 10 nucleotides match TRBD1. The CDR3 totals 13 residues. V shed 4 bases, J shed 9 bases, and the junction held 5 bases outside the gene matches. Germline loops: CDR1 SGHVS, CDR2 FNYEAQ. The CDR3 sequence: CASSSDRGRQAFF. For the CDR3, the DNA is TGTGCCAGCAGCTCAGACAGGGGGCGGCAAGCTTTCTTT.

This clonotype occurred once. This chain links TRBV7-4 with TRBJ1-6; D not resolved. The CDR3 loop spans 15 amino acids. Germline V gene sequence: CDR1 SGHVT, CDR2 SQSDAQ. The CDR3 bases are TGTGTCGGCCTTAGAAGAAGGCTCTATAATTCACCCCTCCACTTT. This sequence encodes CVGLRRRLYNSPLHF.

This clonotype was observed a handful of times. The V call is TRBV11-2, the J call TRBJ1-4, with unresolved D. The V end was cut by 1 base, the J end by 14 bases, with 14 bases between. In germline, CDR1 is SGHAT, CDR2 FQNNGV. The CDR3 is made up of 13 amino acids. This CDR3 is CASSLGAGPGLFF. The CDR3, as DNA: TGTGCCAGCAGCTTAGGGGCCGGGCCCGGCCTGTTTTTT.

The chain combines TRBV6-6 with TRBJ1-1; no reliable D call. This CDR3 is built from 16 residues. The V gene lost 0 bases and the J gene lost 0 bases, with 11 bases spanning the gap. From germline, CDR1 is MNHNY and CDR2 SVGAGI (reference sequence). In DNA, the CDR3 is TGTGCCAGCAGTTACTCTGTAGAGATTTTGAACACTGAAGCTTTCTTT. Translated: CASSYSVEILNTEAFF.

There are a few counts of this clonotype. The V call is TRBV7-2, the J call TRBJ2-7; D perhaps matches TRBD2 (5 bases). This CDR3 spans 15 amino acids. Trimming removed 5 bases from V and 4 bases from J, with 18 bases in between. From germline, CDR1 is SGHTA and CDR2 FQGNSA. The CDR3 DNA reads as TGTGCCAGCAGCCCCCGGTCCGGCGGGCTGTACGAGCAGTACTTC. Translation: CASSPRSGGLYEQYF.

This sequence joins TRBV12-3 or TRBV12-4 and TRBJ1-5, with D possibly matching TRBD1 (6 bases). V was cut by 1 base and J by 5 bases, with 15 bases left in between. CDR3 length: 16 amino acids. The DNA of the CDR3 is TGTGCCAGCAGTTTAGGCCCCGGGGGCGCCGATCAGCCCCAGCATTTT. Protein product: CASSLGPGGADQPQHF.

The chain joins TRBV7-9 to TRBJ1-1, with D unresolved. The CDR3 length is 12 residues. Germline CDR1 SEHNR, CDR2 FQNEAQ (reference sequence). V gave up 3 bases and J gave up 4 bases, with 6 bases separating them. The CDR3: CASSFGSTEAFF. As DNA, the CDR3 is TGTGCCAGCAGCTTCGGGAGCACTGAAGCTTTCTTT.

In this sample, this clonotype turned up a few times. This chain uses TRBV29-1 with TRBJ1-3, with a possible D match to TRBD1 (5 bases). Germline CDR1 reads SQVTM; CDR2 reads ANQGSEA. The V end lost 5 bases, the J end lost 0 bases, and 14 bases lay between the germline ends. CDR3 length equals 15 residues. The DNA of the CDR3 is TGCAGCGTTTCTATAGGGGCTTTCTCTGGAAACACCATATATTTT. It codes for CSVSIGAFSGNTIYF.

The chain joins TRBV27 to TRBJ1-6, with 8 bases lining up with TRBD1. With 5 bases clipped from V and 0 bases from J, the junction kept 3 bases outside the gene matches. The CDR3 is 16 amino acids. Germline V gene data show CDR1 as MNHEY and CDR2 as SMNVEV (reference sequence). This chain's CDR3 is CASSVTGGSYNSPLHF. DNA for the CDR3: TGTGCCAGCAGTGTTACAGGGGGCTCCTATAATTCACCCCTCCACTTT.

This clonotype has a count of ten or more. V and J are TRBV5-1 and TRBJ1-2; D is possibly TRBD1 (6 bases). Germline loops: CDR1 SGHRS, CDR2 YFSETQ. V lost 4 bases, J lost 4 bases, and 14 bases lay in between. CDR3 length: 14 amino acids. CDR3 sequence: CASSEGIGGYGYTF. The CDR3 DNA sequence: TGCGCCAGCAGCGAGGGAATAGGGGGCTATGGCTACACCTTC.

The rearrangement joins TRBV5-6 to TRBJ2-6; D is unclear. The CDR3 extends over 14 amino acids. V lost 4 bases and J 2 bases, leaving 7 bases between the germline ends. Germline-derived CDR1 and CDR2 are SGHDT and YYEEEE. CDR3: CASSPSPGANVLTF. CDR3 DNA: TGTGCCAGCAGCCCCTCCCCTGGGGCCAACGTCCTGACTTTC. Supplemented by reference TRBV5-6 and TRBJ2-6, the full variable domain reads DAGVTQSPTHLIKTRGQQVTLRCSPKSGHDTVSWYQQALGQGPQFIFQYYEEEERQRGNFPDRFSGHQFPNYSSELNVNALLLGDSALYLCASSPSPGANVLTFGAGSRLTVL.

Details on this clonotype: This may be a read error: a much more frequent sequence differs by one nucleotide. A read error is likely, as this CDR3 ends without the conserved phenylalanine or tryptophan. The chain couples TRBV7-2 to TRBJ2-7; 11 bases line up with TRBD2. The V gene end was trimmed by 2 bases and the J gene end by 5 bases; junction bases not matched to a gene: 5. The germline V gene has CDR1 SGHTA and CDR2 FQGNSA. This CDR3 is 15 amino acids long. The CDR3 nucleotides are TGTGCCAGCAGCTTAACTAGCGGGGGATACGACGAGCAGTACTAC. It is translated as CASSLTSGGYDEQYY.

This clonotype showed up many times. The chain employs TRBV19 and TRBJ1-5; D possibly corresponds to TRBD1 (5 bases). The CDR3 consists of 15 residues. V dropped 6 bases and J dropped 1 base, with 13 bases sitting between them. Germline V gives CDR1 LNHDA, CDR2 SQIVND (reference sequence). The CDR3 spells CASSPDGASNQPQHF. In DNA form, the CDR3 reads TGTGCCAGTAGCCCGGACGGGGCAAGCAATCAGCCCCAGCATTTT. Full variable domain (remainder filled in from reference TRBV19 and TRBJ1-5): DGGITQSPKYLFRKEGQNVTLSCEQNLNHDAMYWYRQDPGQGLRLIYYSQIVNDFQKGDIAEGYSVSREKKESFPLTVTSAQKNPTAFYLCASSPDGASNQPQHFGDGTRLSIL.

This clonotype was observed a few times. The CDR3 region is CASSHLLAGDYTDTQYF. Here the CDR3 DNA reads TGCGCCAGCAGCCACCTACTAGCGGGGGATTACACAGATACGCAGTATTTT. The rearrangement joins TRBV4-1 to TRBJ2-3; 11 positions agree with TRBD2. Per germline, CDR1 MGHRA and CDR2 YSYEKL. V shed 3 bases and J 2 bases; nucleotides not matched to a gene: 7. This CDR3 region has 17 residues.

This clonotype came up a few times. J is TRBJ1-1 and V is TRBV5-1; 7 bases match TRBD1. The CDR3 extends over 17 amino acids. Per the germline V gene, CDR1 is SGHRS and CDR2 is YFSETQ. V was pared by 6 bases and J by 1 base, with 15 bases of the junction left unmatched. The CDR3 region is CASTPWGAGGTNTEAFF. The CDR3 DNA is TGCGCCAGCACCCCGTGGGGGGCAGGGGGGACGAACACTGAAGCTTTCTTT.

This clonotype has only a few counts. The gene calls are TRBV7-9 and TRBJ1-1; D gene uncertain. The CDR3 is 15 amino acids. V was trimmed by 2 bases and J by 5 bases, leaving 15 bases between them. CDR1 is SEHNR and CDR2 is FQNEAQ in the germline V gene (reference sequence). The CDR3 is CASSLRDSGNTEAFF. CDR3 bases: TGTGCCAGCAGCTTAAGGGATTCGGGGAATACTGAAGCTTTCTTT.